This TCR beta chain appears in the sequencing data of a study of shared clonotypes between healthy human individuals. Of note for this clone: Its antigen is unidentified.

On sorted subsets, replicate PCRs used 200 ng DNA, or about 30,000 T cell genomes. Some clones are missing from TCRdb's copy, which holds only in-frame ones; the method was immunoSEQ multiplex PCR. The sample includes roughly 1,500,000 clones, around 98.5% of them seen just once. The CDR3 has 14 amino acids. V gave up 5 bases and J gave up 0 bases, with 11 bases separating them. The V gene's germline CDR1 is SQVTM and CDR2 ANQGSEA. Regarding the study as a whole: Naive subsets generally had larger estimated richness than memory subsets.

This chain links TRBV29-1 with TRBJ1-3, with no clear D. What was sequenced was naive CD4+ T cells sorted from blood. The subset was: CD45RA+ positively selected. This TCR was recovered from a young man in good health. The CDR3 loop is CSVLSRLSGNTIYF. The CDR3 DNA is TGCAGCGTTCTATCCCGCCTCTCTGGAAACACCATATATTTT.